This TCR beta chain was recovered during a study of cytomegalovirus exposure and HLA in healthy donors. The CDR3 extends over 11 amino acids. V lost 7 bases and J 4 bases, leaving 7 bases between the germline ends. Germline CDR1 MNHEY, CDR2 SVGAGI. Vbeta (60) and Jbeta (13) primers were used in the PCR. Some clones are missing from TCRdb's copy, which holds only in-frame ones; the method was immunoSEQ multiplex PCR. The profile shows approximately 100,000 clones, roughly 80% of them singletons. This TCR came from a man in his sixties in good health and CMV-seronegative. The chain has TRBV6-5 and TRBJ1-1; D not certain. Sequenced material: PBMCs. The CDR3 is CASNRGTEAFF. CDR3 DNA sequence: TGTGCCAGCAATCGGGGCACTGAAGCTTTCTTT.